This T cell receptor beta chain was sequenced in a study of PD-L1 blockade in urothelial cancer. Across the whole study: T cell content in blood samples showed a median of around 140,000.

The junction had 6 bases not matched to a gene; V was cut back by 1 base and J by 2 bases. Germline V gives CDR1 SGHTA, CDR2 FQGTGA. The CDR3 totals 16 residues. The time point here: peripheral blood 6 weeks after treatment start. Locally advanced or metastatic urothelial carcinoma was present in patients. Each patient gave between 1 and 8 samples of peripheral blood mononuclear cells, which were collected pretreatment and during treatment. TCRdb's table, derived via immunoSEQ multiplex PCR, lists solely in-frame clones and lacks some. Found here are 120,000 or so clones, about 82% of them singletons; the top ten hold 2% to 3%.

Material: PBMCs, obtained around atezolizumab (anti-PD-L1) treatment. The chain employs TRBV7-3 and TRBJ2-7; 9 bases are a match to TRBD1. This clonotype originated in a man aged 45-65 years with urothelial cancer. CDR3 in amino acids: CASSLKWRTGAYEQYF. For the CDR3, the DNA is TGTGCCAGCAGCTTAAAATGGAGGACAGGGGCCTACGAGCAGTACTTC.